This T cell receptor beta chain was sequenced for a study of T cell clones after liver transplantation. Study details: A pre-transplant mixed lymphocyte reaction with TCRbeta sequencing defined graft-donor-reactive clones followed in post-transplant blood.

Profiled with immunoSEQ multiplex PCR; TCRdb holds only in-frame clones, not every one. Of some 50,000 clones listed, 70% to 75% are singletons. This CDR3 spans 15 amino acids. The ends were cut back, 4 bases at V and 1 base at J, with 11 bases in the middle. Germline CDR1 is SGHAT and CDR2 is FQNNGV. About this clone: Its antigen remains unknown. The same CDR3 can be traced to other DNA sequences in this sample.

Study-level results: In two subjects, few donor cells limited the measurable donor-reactive repertoire. Migration into the graft, not deletion, may explain lost graft donor-reactive T cells. These preliminary findings come from unstandardized post-transplant sampling times.

This material consisted of CD4+ T cells from blood, taken at the 22-month timepoint. The TCR was taken from a human patient who received a liver transplant. Part of the T cell pool may stem from the graft donor. The V gene is TRBV11-2, the J gene TRBJ1-3; no clear D gene. The CDR3 DNA reads TGTGCCAGCAGCTCAGACGCTATGTCTGGAAACACCATATATTTT. This encodes CASSSDAMSGNTIYF. The full variable domain, rest sourced from reference TRBV11-2 and TRBJ1-3, is EAGVAQSPRYKIIEKRQSVAFWCNPISGHATLYWYQQILGQGPKLLIQFQNNGVVDDSQLPKDRFSAERLKGVDSTLKIQPAKLEDSAVYLCASSSDAMSGNTIYFGEGSWLTVV.